This T cell receptor beta chain was documented in a study of OX40 agonist ivuxolimab in advanced cancers. At the level of the study: Patients' therapy was ivuxolimab, an antibody that acts as an agonist of OX40 (CD134).

The study's findings and limits: Doses of 0.1 to 3.0 mg/kg were accompanied by clonal expansion of CD4+ and CD8+ blood T cells by week 6. Expanded clones tended on average to be more numerous among CD8+ T cells than CD4+.

The repertoire was sequenced with immunoSEQ multiplex PCR; TCRdb's copy has only in-frame clones and lacks some. The table has about 90,000 clones, about 90% seen once. At baseline, cycle 4 day 1, and cycle 7 day 1, blood was sampled. Notes on this clone: Its antigen is still unknown.

V shed 3 bases and J shed 6 bases, with 5 bases lying between them. The germline V gene has CDR1 LNHDA and CDR2 SQIVND (reference sequence). The CDR3 sequence is 11 residues long. The sequence was obtained from an adult with an advanced solid tumor such as melanoma, head and neck, liver or kidney cancer. The chain couples TRBV19 to TRBJ1-1; no definite D call. Sequences were derived from CD4+ or CD8+ T cells sorted from blood, sampled in a trial of the OX40 agonist ivuxolimab. CDR3 DNA: TGTGCCAGTAGTATGGGCGCTGAAGCTTTCTTT. Amino acid sequence: CASSMGAEAFF. The full variable domain, in which reference TRBV19 and TRBJ1-1 provide the parts outside the CDR3, is DGGITQSPKYLFRKEGQNVTLSCEQNLNHDAMYWYRQDPGQGLRLIYYSQIVNDFQKGDIAEGYSVSREKKESFPLTVTSAQKNPTAFYLCASSMGAEAFFGQGTRLTVV.